These 25 T cell receptor beta chains came from one sample sequenced in a study of ipilimumab plus nivolumab after autologous stem cell transplantation. The repertoire was sequenced with immunoSEQ multiplex PCR; TCRdb's copy has only in-frame clones and lacks some. The data show fewer than 85,000 clones, with over 80% seen just once and 2.2% held by the top ten. Sequenced material: PBMCs, taken in a trial of ipilimumab plus nivolumab as post-transplant consolidation. The source is a male donor with diffuse large B-cell lymphoma.

This clone was seen once. The chain has TRBV10-3 and TRBJ1-2; 7 bases map to TRBD1. Germline V CDR1 and CDR2: ENHRY, SYGVKD. CDR3 size: 13 residues. Losses at the gene ends were 6 bases for V and 3 bases for J; bases not matched to a gene: 4. CDR3 bases: TGTGCCATCAGGAGGGACAGTCACTATGGCTACACCTTC. Translation gives CAIRRDSHYGYTF.

This sequence joins TRBV15 and TRBJ2-7; 10 nucleotides match TRBD1. Germline V gives CDR1 LNHNV, CDR2 YYDKDF (reference sequence). The CDR3 spans 16 residues. J lost 3 bases, V lost 1 base, and 6 bases had no gene match. The CDR3 spells CATSRGLDRGIYEQYF. CDR3 nucleotide sequence: TGTGCCACCAGCAGAGGGTTGGACAGGGGGATCTACGAGCAGTACTTC.

This clone was observed once. The V call is TRBV6-6, the J call TRBJ1-1, with D hard to call. The CDR3 consists of 15 residues. The germline V and J ends were trimmed by 7 bases and 4 bases, with 19 bases remaining between them. Germline V CDR1 and CDR2: MNHNY, SVGAGI (reference sequence). DNA for the CDR3: TGTGCCAGCAATCTAAACCCTCAACGGGGCACTGAAGCTTTCTTT. Translated: CASNLNPQRGTEAFF.

This clone was counted only a few times. The chain has TRBV2 and TRBJ2-7; D is ambiguous. Trimming pared 8 bases from V and 3 bases from J, leaving 8 bases between. There are 11 residues in the CDR3. From germline, CDR1 is SNHLY and CDR2 FYNNEI. The CDR3 nucleotides are TGTGCCAGCTCCCCCGACTACGAGCAGTACTTC. Its translation is CASSPDYEQYF.

The J gene is TRBJ2-3, the V gene TRBV7-2; TRBD2 agrees at 14 bases. The CDR3 extends over 16 amino acids. V was pared by 4 bases and J by 7 bases, with 7 bases of the junction left unmatched. CDR1 is SGHTA and CDR2 is FQGNSA in the germline V gene. CDR3 region: CASSSAGTSGGYTQYF. Written as DNA, the CDR3 is TGTGCCAGCAGCTCCGCCGGGACTAGCGGGGGATATACGCAGTATTTT.

J is TRBJ2-4 and V is TRBV11-2; D remains unclear. The germline V and J ends were trimmed by 1 base and 9 bases, with 4 bases remaining between them. The CDR3 has 11 residues. Germline lookup yields CDR1 SGHAT and CDR2 FQNNGV. CDR3 residues: CASSLGRIQYF. The CDR3 nucleotides read TGTGCCAGCAGCTTAGGACGCATTCAGTACTTC.

V gene TRBV27 combines with J gene TRBJ2-6, with TRBD1 matching 7 bases. After removal of 8 bases from V and 0 bases from J, the junction contained 4 bases not matched to a gene. Germline-derived CDR1 and CDR2 are MNHEY and SMNVEV (reference sequence). This CDR3 has 15 residues. CDR3 protein: CASGQVRSGANVLTF. The CDR3 DNA reads TGTGCCAGCGGACAGGTCCGCTCTGGGGCCAACGTCCTGACTTTC.

V and J are TRBV19 and TRBJ2-3, with D unclear. V dropped 7 bases and J dropped 0 bases, with 11 bases sitting between them. The CDR3 is 14 amino acids. Germline loops: CDR1 LNHDA, CDR2 SQIVND (reference sequence). Written as DNA, the CDR3 is TGTGCCAGTACAGCCGGCTCTAGCACAGATACGCAGTATTTT. It encodes CASTAGSSTDTQYF.

The chain links TRBV5-6 to TRBJ2-7; D gene ambiguous. Trimming removed 0 bases at V and 3 bases at J, with 7 bases between. This CDR3 region has 13 residues. Looked up from germline, CDR1 is SGHDT and CDR2 is YYEEEE. This chain's CDR3 is CASSLVGYYEQYF. The CDR3 DNA reads TGTGCCAGCAGCTTGGTGGGTTACTACGAGCAGTACTTC.

This chain connects TRBV9 to TRBJ2-3; 8 bases agree with TRBD2. The germline CDR1 and CDR2 sequences are SGDLS and YYNGEE. V lost 3 bases to trimming and J lost 2 bases; unmatched junction nucleotides: 8. This CDR3 has 16 residues. CDR3 protein: CASSALGGGTTDTQYF. As DNA, the CDR3 is TGTGCCAGCAGCGCCCTTGGCGGGGGGACCACAGATACGCAGTATTTT.

The chain has TRBV11-3 and TRBJ2-1; TRBD1 or TRBD2 may be the D gene (6 bases each). CDR1 is SGHNT and CDR2 is YENEEA in the germline V gene. CDR3 length equals 15 residues. V shed 1 base and J shed 15 bases, with 22 bases lying between them. The CDR3 is CASSLVHPTGAKRFF. CDR3 in DNA: TGTGCCAGCAGCTTAGTACATCCTACGGGGGCCAAGCGGTTCTTC. The full variable domain, its missing parts supplied by reference TRBV11-3 and TRBJ2-1, is EAGVVQSPRYKIIEKKQPVAFWCNPISGHNTLYWYLQNLGQGPELLIRYENEEAVDDSQLPKDRFSAERLKGVDSTLKIQPAELGDSAVYLCASSLVHPTGAKRFFGPGTRLTVL.

V and J are TRBV10-3 and TRBJ2-2; 9 bases align to TRBD1. This CDR3 has 14 residues. From germline, CDR1 is ENHRY and CDR2 SYGVKD. The V segment lost 3 bases and the J segment 6 bases; nucleotides outside the gene matches: 2. CDR3 nucleotide sequence: TGTGCCATCAGTGACAACAGGGGGCCCGGGGAGCTGTTTTTT. This translates into CAISDNRGPGELFF.

J is TRBJ2-7 and V is TRBV27; D may be TRBD2 (6 bases). Deletions cut 3 bases from V and 3 bases from J, with 12 bases between. The CDR3 runs to 14 residues. Germline CDR1 and CDR2: MNHEY and SMNVEV (reference sequence). CDR3 sequence reads: CASSLRGPHYEQYF. The DNA of the CDR3 is TGTGCCAGCAGTTTGCGGGGCCCCCACTACGAGCAGTACTTC.

The gene calls are TRBV18 and TRBJ1-2; a possible D gene is TRBD1 (5 bases). The germline CDR1 and CDR2 sequences are KGHSH and LQKENI. CDR3 length equals 13 residues. With 4 bases removed from V and 8 bases from J, the gap between germline ends came to 14 bases. DNA for the CDR3: TGTGCCAGCTCACAGGCCTGGGGGTCGGGCTACACCTTC. It codes for CASSQAWGSGYTF.

The chain uses TRBV5-8 and TRBJ1-1; 7 bases match TRBD1. In germline, CDR1 is SGHTS, CDR2 YDEGEE. This CDR3 contains 12 residues. With 4 bases clipped from V and 9 bases from J, the junction kept 6 bases outside the gene matches. The CDR3 coding sequence is TGTGCCAGCAGCCTCAGGGGGTTTCAAGCTTTCTTT. This encodes CASSLRGFQAFF.

V is TRBV25-1 and J is TRBJ1-4; 7 nucleotides agree with TRBD1. The CDR3 extends over 13 amino acids. V was clipped by 9 bases and J by 7 bases; unmatched bases: 8. Germline V CDR1 and CDR2: MGHDK, SYGVNS. CDR3: CASNRGAGEKLFF. The CDR3 coding sequence is TGTGCCAGTAACAGGGGAGCCGGTGAAAAACTGTTTTTT.

The chain employs TRBV4-2 and TRBJ2-3; TRBD2 matches at 9 bases. The CDR3 contains 15 residues. Germline trimming cut 1 base from V and 4 bases from J; bases unmatched to any gene: 3. Germline values: CDR1 LGHNA, CDR2 YNFKEQ. The CDR3 reads CASSQVASGADTQYF. DNA of the CDR3: TGTGCCAGCAGCCAAGTAGCTAGCGGGGCAGATACGCAGTATTTT.

V and J are TRBV7-8 and TRBJ1-6; 7 bases are a match to TRBD1. The CDR3 runs 15 residues. The germline gives CDR1 SGHVS, CDR2 FQNEAQ. After removal of 4 bases from V and 6 bases from J, the junction contained 6 bases not matched to a gene. CDR3 in amino acids: CASSSRDSLNSPLHF. CDR3 sequence (DNA): TGTGCCAGCAGCTCACGGGACAGCCTTAATTCACCCCTCCACTTT. The full variable domain, rest sourced from reference TRBV7-8 and TRBJ1-6, is GAGVSQSPRYKVAKRGQDVALRCDPISGHVSLFWYQQALGQGPEFLTYFQNEAQLDKSGLPSDRFFAERPEGSVSTLKIQRTQQEDSAVYLCASSSRDSLNSPLHFGNGTRLTVT.

This clone was seen once. This chain links TRBV19 with TRBJ1-1, with D maybe TRBD1 (5 bases). The CDR3 totals 13 residues. CDR1 and CDR2 (germline): LNHDA, SQIVND (reference sequence). Trimming cost V 1 base and J 5 bases, with 8 bases left between them. CDR3 region: CASSIVRDTEAFF. As DNA, the CDR3 is TGTGCCAGTAGTATAGTCAGGGATACTGAAGCTTTCTTT.

The chain uses TRBV19 and TRBJ1-1; D unresolved. Germline lookup yields CDR1 LNHDA and CDR2 SQIVND (reference sequence). V lost 3 bases to trimming and J lost 0 bases, with 11 bases between them. CDR3 length: 15 amino acids. CDR3 sequence (DNA): TGTGCCAGTAGTATGGGTGGAAACATGAACACTGAAGCTTTCTTT. Amino acids: CASSMGGNMNTEAFF.

The genes are TRBV6-5 and TRBJ1-5, with D tentatively TRBD1 (5 bases). This CDR3 comprises 15 residues. Trimming removed 6 bases at V and 0 bases at J, with 12 bases between. The germline CDR1 and CDR2 sequences are MNHEY and SVGAGI. The CDR3 DNA reads as TGTGCCAGCAGAGCAGACAGAAATAGCAATCAGCCCCAGCATTTT. It specifies CASRADRNSNQPQHF.

V usage is TRBV5-6 and J usage is TRBJ1-4, with D maybe TRBD1 (5 bases). V dropped 1 base and J dropped 7 bases, with 11 bases sitting between them. The CDR3 totals 14 residues. Looked up from germline, CDR1 is SGHDT and CDR2 is YYEEEE. In DNA form, the CDR3 reads TGTGCCAGCAGCTTGTTTCAGGGAGGTGAAAAACTGTTTTTT. Its translation is CASSLFQGGEKLFF.

The gene calls are TRBV6-1 and TRBJ1-1; D perhaps matches TRBD1 (5 bases). CDR1 and CDR2 from the germline V gene are MNHNS and SASEGT. The CDR3 totals 13 residues. With 6 bases removed from V and 6 bases from J, the gap between germline ends came to 14 bases. CDR3 amino acids: CASSLGTSAEAFF. CDR3 sequence (DNA): TGTGCCAGCAGCCTAGGGACTTCGGCTGAAGCTTTCTTT.

V is TRBV5-5 and J is TRBJ1-6, with a weak D call TRBD1 (5 bases). The germline gives CDR1 SGHKS, CDR2 YYEKEE (reference sequence). The CDR3 spans 16 residues. V dropped 0 bases and J dropped 9 bases, with 16 bases sitting between them. The CDR3 protein is CASSLEGLGWSSPLHF. In DNA form, the CDR3 reads TGTGCCAGCAGCTTGGAGGGGTTGGGTTGGAGTTCACCCCTCCACTTT.

V gene TRBV11-2 combines with J gene TRBJ2-2, with D hard to call. V was pared by 0 bases and J by 5 bases, with 4 bases between. Germline lookup yields CDR1 SGHAT and CDR2 FQNNGV. The CDR3 is 13 amino acids. CDR3 DNA: TGTGCCAGCAGCTTAGACTATACCGGGGAGCTGTTTTTT. The encoded protein is CASSLDYTGELFF.